Listed below are T cell receptor beta chains from one sample, sequenced in a study of OX40 agonist ivuxolimab in advanced cancers. Sequenced by immunoSEQ multiplex PCR; TCRdb stores in-frame clones only, minus some. Of roughly 49,000 clones listed, about nine tenths are singletons. The sample here was CD4+ or CD8+ T cells sorted from blood, taken in a trial of the OX40 agonist ivuxolimab. Receptors were obtained from an adult with an advanced solid tumor such as melanoma, head and neck, liver or kidney cancer. CDR3s include the opening cysteine and the closing phenylalanine or tryptophan. A D gene is named only where the DNA matches it firmly. Rows may omit the clone size; those that give it use once, few, many or a size class.

-	-	TRBV7-2	TRBJ1-1	TGTGCCAGCAGCTTAGGTCGGGGTGCTGAAGCTTTCTTT	CASSLGRGAEAFF
-	-	TRBV27	TRBJ2-3	TGTGCCAGCCTAAAACTTGATAGCACAGATACGCAGTATTTT	CASLKLDSTDTQYF
TRBD1	-	TRBV5-1	TRBJ1-6	TGCGCCAGCAGCTTACAGGGGGATTCTAATTCACCCCTCCACTTT	CASSLQGDSNSPLHF
-	once	TRBV11-2	TRBJ2-5	TGTGCCAGCAGCGCGGGACAACCCCAAGAGACCCAGTACTTC	CASSAGQPQETQYF
-	-	TRBV28	TRBJ2-7	TGTGCCAGCAGTCCAGGTAGTTCAGGGAACTTCGAGCAGTACTTC	CASSPGSSGNFEQYF
-	-	TRBV5-1	TRBJ1-1	TGCGCCAGCAGCTTGGGTGGGGCGAACACTGAAGCTTTCTTT	CASSLGGANTEAFF
TRBD1	-	TRBV27	TRBJ2-7	TGTGCCAGCAGTGGCAGACAGGGGCACCCCTACGAGCAGTACTTC	CASSGRQGHPYEQYF
TRBD1	-	TRBV6-6	TRBJ2-7	TGTGCCAGCAGTCCGGGACAGGGGTCCTACGAGCAGTACTTC	CASSPGQGSYEQYF
-	once	TRBV25-1	TRBJ1-2	TGTGCCAGCAGTGCTCCCCCACCCGGACCGAAACTCTACTTC	CASSAPPPGPKLYF
-	-	TRBV11-3	TRBJ2-2	TGTGCCAGCAGCTTCGGTGGTACCTGGGAGCTGTTTTTT	CASSFGGTWELFF
TRBD2	-	TRBV18	TRBJ2-3	TGTGCCAGCTCAATCAGCGGGGGGGGCACAGATACGCAGTATTTT	CASSISGGGTDTQYF
-	few	TRBV11-2	TRBJ1-4	TGTGCCAGCAGCTCCGGACGGAATAATGAAAAACTGTTTTTT	CASSSGRNNEKLFF
-	-	TRBV11-2	TRBJ1-1	TGTGCCAGCAGCTTCAGCTCCGGGGCCCCTGTAGAAGCTTTCTTT	CASSFSSGAPVEAFF
TRBD1	-	TRBV15	TRBJ1-2	TGTGCCACCAGCAGAGATCAGGGGGACAGGGTGGAGAATGGCTACACCTTC	CATSRDQGDRVENGYTF
-	-	TRBV4-2	TRBJ1-5	TGTGCCAGCAGCCAAGACAGCGGAAATCAGCCCCAGCATTTT	CASSQDSGNQPQHF